These 22 T cell receptor beta chains were sequenced from one sample in a study of cytomegalovirus exposure and HLA in healthy donors. Researchers ran the PCR with 60 Vbeta and 13 Jbeta primers. The assay was immunoSEQ multiplex PCR, and TCRdb's table has in-frame clones only and misses some. The sample consists of 80,000 to 95,000 clones, 63% of them appearing once. The sequenced sample consisted of PBMCs. The source of these receptors is a woman under 40 in good health and CMV-seronegative.

The V and J genes are TRBV27 and TRBJ2-7, with D possibly TRBD2 on 5 matching bases. The CDR3 runs to 14 residues. The V end was cut by 5 bases, the J end by 3 bases, with 14 bases between. CDR1 and CDR2 (germline): MNHEY, SMNVEV (reference sequence). CDR3 sequence reads: CASSPAGFFYEQYF. The CDR3 coding sequence is TGTGCCAGCAGTCCCGCGGGTTTTTTCTACGAGCAGTACTTC.

The V and J genes are TRBV7-6 and TRBJ2-3; D is possibly TRBD1 (5 bases). This CDR3 comprises 14 residues. In germline, CDR1 is SGHVS, CDR2 FNYEAQ. V was shortened by 0 bases and J by 6 bases, with 10 bases between the two germline ends. The CDR3 sequence: CASSLARRADTQYF. In nucleotides, the CDR3 is TGTGCCAGCAGCTTAGCGCGCAGGGCGGATACGCAGTATTTT.

The rearrangement links TRBV5-4 to TRBJ2-5; 8 nucleotides match TRBD2. Looked up from germline, CDR1 is SGHNT and CDR2 is YYREEE (reference sequence). J lost 5 bases, V lost 0 bases, and 3 bases had no gene match. The CDR3 is 14 amino acids. CDR3 protein: CASSLAGGVETQYF. In nucleotides, the CDR3 is TGTGCCAGCAGCTTGGCGGGGGGGGTGGAGACCCAGTACTTC.

This clone has more than one count but fewer than ten. The V and J genes are TRBV4-3 and TRBJ1-1; possible D gene TRBD1, 5 bases. The CDR3 has 15 amino acids. The germline V and J ends were trimmed by 4 bases and 4 bases, with 16 bases remaining between them. Germline V gene sequence: CDR1 LGHNA, CDR2 YSLEER. The CDR3 DNA reads as TGCGCCAGCAGCCCCCGGACATCAAGAAGCACTGAAGCTTTCTTT. Amino acid sequence: CASSPRTSRSTEAFF.

The V and J genes are TRBV18 and TRBJ1-2; D uncertain. CDR3 length: 15 residues. Per the germline V gene, CDR1 is KGHSH and CDR2 is LQKENI. The ends were cut back, 2 bases at V and 7 bases at J, with 17 bases in the middle. CDR3 DNA: TGTGCCAGCTCACCAAAAGAACACCCCAGCGTTGGCTACACCTTC. Translation gives CASSPKEHPSVGYTF.

Here the CDR3 DNA reads TGCGCCAGCAGCTTGTCGTCGGGTGCGGAGGCTTTCTTT. It specifies CASSLSSGAEAFF. The V and J genes are TRBV5-1 and TRBJ1-1; no reliable D call. Per the germline V gene, CDR1 is SGHRS and CDR2 is YFSETQ. The CDR3 covers 13 residues. Trimming cost V 1 base and J 11 bases, with 15 bases left between them.

V gene TRBV5-1 combines with J gene TRBJ2-3; D is uncertain. Germline V gives CDR1 SGHRS, CDR2 YFSETQ. V gave up 0 bases and J gave up 1 base, with 9 bases separating them. The CDR3 sequence is 15 residues long. This chain's CDR3 is CASSLAGLRTDTQYF. The CDR3 nucleotides read TGCGCCAGCAGCTTGGCCGGGTTGCGCACAGATACGCAGTATTTT.

This clone was detected only once. The chain links TRBV7-2 to TRBJ1-1, with D possibly TRBD1 on 6 matching bases. V lost 2 bases and J 6 bases, leaving 10 bases between the germline ends. CDR1 is SGHTA and CDR2 is FQGNSA in the germline V gene. The CDR3 is 13 amino acids. CDR3 nucleotide sequence: TGTGCCAGCAGCTTATACCAGGGGTCTGAAGCTTTCTTT. It specifies CASSLYQGSEAFF.

The chain carries TRBV18 and TRBJ1-6; tentatively, D is TRBD1 (6 bases). Trimming left V 4 bases short and J 9 bases short, with 19 bases between. Per the germline V gene, CDR1 is KGHSH and CDR2 is LQKENI. The CDR3 contains 16 residues. The CDR3 region has the DNA TGTGCCAGCTCACTTCAACAGGGAGTCGAAGGTTCACCCCTCCACTTT. Translation gives CASSLQQGVEGSPLHF.

The chain recombines TRBV11-1 with TRBJ2-7, with D maybe TRBD2 (6 bases). CDR3 length equals 16 residues. The germline V gene encodes CDR1 SGHAT and CDR2 FQDESV (reference sequence). Trimming cost V 5 bases and J 0 bases, with 17 bases left between them. DNA of the CDR3: TGTGCCAGCAGCATTTTACCTAGCGCCCACTCCTACGAGCAGTACTTC. It translates to CASSILPSAHSYEQYF.

The chain recombines TRBV6-5 with TRBJ2-1, with a possible D match to TRBD1 (6 bases). Trimming pared 3 bases from V and 10 bases from J, leaving 19 bases between. The germline V gene has CDR1 MNHEY and CDR2 SVGAGI. The CDR3 is made up of 15 amino acids. The CDR3 sequence is CASSYSALGAREQFF. The CDR3 DNA is TGTGCCAGCAGTTATTCCGCCTTGGGGGCACGCGAGCAGTTCTTC.

This clone was counted only a few times. The rearrangement joins TRBV18 to TRBJ2-5; a weak D match, TRBD2 (5 bases). The CDR3 is 14 amino acids. V gave up 1 base and J gave up 0 bases, with 6 bases separating them. Germline V gene lookup returns CDR1 KGHSH and CDR2 LQKENI. The CDR3 here is CASSPQRNQETQYF. Written as DNA, the CDR3 is TGTGCCAGCTCACCACAGCGGAACCAAGAGACCCAGTACTTC.

In its sample, this clone was seen a few times. The rearrangement joins TRBV7-2 to TRBJ1-3; weak D call: TRBD1 (5 bases). Germline V gene lookup returns CDR1 SGHTA and CDR2 FQGNSA. The CDR3 runs to 15 residues. Trimming stripped 4 bases from V and 4 bases from J, with 14 bases between. CDR3 in amino acids: CASSSDSWGGNTIYF. DNA of the CDR3: TGTGCCAGCAGCTCAGACAGTTGGGGAGGAAACACCATATATTTT.

This clone was found a few times. The chain employs TRBV4-1 and TRBJ2-1; 9 nucleotides line up with TRBD2. Germline values: CDR1 MGHRA, CDR2 YSYEKL. CDR3 size: 15 residues. J gave up 5 bases and V 1 base, and 3 bases lay outside the gene matches. The CDR3 nucleotides are TGCGCCAGCAGCCAAGGACTAGCGGTCCACAATGAGCAGTTCTTC. Translating gives CASSQGLAVHNEQFF.

On this clone: Sequence at one end of the junction differs from germline and may be a read error. The chain recombines TRBV30 with TRBJ1-4; perhaps TRBD1 as D (6 bases). This CDR3 region has 14 residues. CDR1 is GTSNPN, CDR2 SVGIG, per germline (reference sequence). The CDR3 DNA reads as TGTGCCGGGAGTTATACAGGGCCTAATGAAAAACTGTTTTTT. Amino acids: CAGSYTGPNEKLFF.

This clone was counted a few times. CDR3 region: CASSLEGQQLSTEAFF. CDR3 sequence (DNA): TGCGCCAGCAGCTTGGAGGGACAGCAGTTAAGCACTGAAGCTTTCTTT. The V call is TRBV5-1, the J call TRBJ1-1, with 7 bases matching TRBD1. This CDR3 has 16 amino acids. Losses at the gene ends were 0 bases for V and 4 bases for J; bases not matched to a gene: 9. CDR1 is SGHRS and CDR2 is YFSETQ in the germline V gene.

The rearrangement uses TRBV6-6 and TRBJ1-4; possible D gene TRBD1, 6 bases. Germline lookup yields CDR1 MNHNY and CDR2 SVGAGI (reference sequence). Between the trimmed V and J ends, which lost 6 bases and 1 base, there was a span of 12 bases. This CDR3 has 15 amino acids. CDR3 nucleotide sequence: TGTGCCAGCAGAGTCGTACAGGGAACTAATGAAAAACTGTTTTTT. Its protein product is CASRVVQGTNEKLFF.

V gene TRBV18 combines with J gene TRBJ2-7, with D tentatively TRBD2 (5 bases). Trimming cost V 0 bases and J 3 bases, with 9 bases left between them. The CDR3 has 14 amino acids. The germline CDR1 and CDR2 sequences are KGHSH and LQKENI. The CDR3 sequence: CASSPPARVYEQYF. CDR3 bases: TGTGCCAGCTCACCACCCGCGAGGGTCTACGAGCAGTACTTC.

The rearrangement joins TRBV7-9 to TRBJ2-4; TRBD2 matches at 11 bases. The CDR3 has 14 residues. The V gene's germline CDR1 is SEHNR and CDR2 FQNEAQ (reference sequence). V gave up 5 bases and J gave up 5 bases; unmatched junction bases: 2. As DNA, the CDR3 is TGTGCCAGCAGCCGTAGCGGGAGGGAAAACATTCAGTACTTC. Encoded protein: CASSRSGRENIQYF. Supplemented by reference TRBV7-9 and TRBJ2-4, the full variable domain reads DTGVSQNPRHKITKRGQNVTFRCDPISEHNRLYWYRQTLGQGPEFLTYFQNEAQLEKSRLLSDRFSAERPKGSFSTLEIQRTEQGDSAMYLCASSRSGRENIQYFGAGTRLSVL.

The chain is built from TRBV29-1 and TRBJ1-2, with a tentative D call TRBD1 (5 bases). The CDR3 runs 11 residues. CDR1 is SQVTM, CDR2 ANQGSEA, per germline. The V end was cut by 7 bases, the J end by 4 bases, with 10 bases between. The CDR3 coding sequence is TGCAGCGGGGGGGAGTCCTATGGCTACACCTTC. This translates into CSGGESYGYTF.

This clone was observed once. The gene calls are TRBV18 and TRBJ2-5, with D tentatively TRBD1 (6 bases). Deletions cut 6 bases from V and 5 bases from J, with 16 bases between. Germline V gene lookup returns CDR1 KGHSH and CDR2 LQKENI. The CDR3 is 14 amino acids. The CDR3 bases are TGTGCCAGCTCCCCGTACACAGGGTTGGAGACCCAGTACTTC. It yields the protein CASSPYTGLETQYF.

The V gene is TRBV7-2, the J gene TRBJ1-2; 7 bases are a match to TRBD1. The CDR3 is 12 amino acids. J was trimmed by 4 bases and V by 5 bases; bases with no gene match: 1. Germline lookup yields CDR1 SGHTA and CDR2 FQGNSA. CDR3 sequence: CASSGTVYGYTF. CDR3 bases: TGTGCCAGCAGCGGGACAGTCTATGGCTACACCTTC.